Listed below are T cell receptor beta chains from one sample, sequenced in a study of blood T cell repertoires in COVID-19. Here immunoSEQ multiplex PCR was the method, and the copy in TCRdb shows in-frame clones only, minus some. This sample yields roughly 14,000 clones, of which roughly 92% are seen a single time; 6% to 9% belongs to the top ten. Sequencing was done on a sample of peripheral blood. Receptors originate from a human donor with active COVID-19. The donor label of this sample is uncertain. Each CDR3 is given with its conserved first and last residue. Fields, in order: D gene, J gene, V gene, clone size, CDR3 protein, CDR3 DNA. A D gene is named only where the DNA matches it firmly. Not all rows give a size; the values are once, few, many and, for expanded clones, a class.

d_call: TRBD2
j_call: TRBJ2-7
v_call: TRBV7-2
clone_size: .
cdr3_aa: CASSVSSGGNLYEQYF
cdr3_nt: TGTGCCAGCAGCGTCTCTAGCGGGGGGAACCTCTACGAGCAGTACTTC

d_call: .
j_call: TRBJ2-1
v_call: TRBV12-3/TRBV12-4
clone_size: once
cdr3_aa: CASSLSQNNEQFF
cdr3_nt: TGTGCCAGCAGTTTATCCCAAAACAATGAGCAGTTCTTC

d_call: .
j_call: TRBJ2-7
v_call: TRBV7-9
clone_size: .
cdr3_aa: CASSLLSGGASYEQYF
cdr3_nt: TGTGCCAGCAGCTTACTTAGTGGGGGGGCGAGCTACGAGCAGTACTTC

d_call: .
j_call: TRBJ1-5
v_call: TRBV25-1
clone_size: .
cdr3_aa: CASRQGEYQPQHF
cdr3_nt: TGTGCCAGCAGACAGGGAGAGTATCAGCCCCAGCATTTT

d_call: .
j_call: TRBJ1-2
v_call: TRBV19
clone_size: once
cdr3_aa: CASSRTEANYGYTF
cdr3_nt: TGTGCCAGTAGTCGGACAGAAGCTAACTATGGCTACACCTTC

d_call: TRBD2
j_call: TRBJ2-7
v_call: TRBV30
clone_size: .
cdr3_aa: CAWSLLAGKYEQYF
cdr3_nt: TGTGCCTGGAGTCTACTAGCGGGCAAGTACGAGCAGTACTTC

d_call: TRBD1
j_call: TRBJ2-3
v_call: TRBV5-5
clone_size: .
cdr3_aa: CASSWTGMSDTQYF
cdr3_nt: TGTGCCAGCAGCTGGACAGGGATGTCAGATACGCAGTATTTT

d_call: .
j_call: TRBJ2-7
v_call: TRBV30
clone_size: once
cdr3_aa: CAWRKAAAYEQYF
cdr3_nt: TGTGCCTGGAGAAAGGCGGCCGCCTACGAGCAGTACTTC

d_call: TRBD2
j_call: TRBJ2-7
v_call: TRBV3-1/TRBV3-2
clone_size: .
cdr3_aa: CASSPGGGYEQYF
cdr3_nt: TGTGCCAGCAGCCCGGGGGGGGGCTACGAGCAGTACTTC

d_call: TRBD2
j_call: TRBJ2-7
v_call: TRBV4-1
clone_size: .
cdr3_aa: CASRGLAGSYEQYF
cdr3_nt: TGCGCCAGCAGAGGCCTAGCGGGCTCCTACGAGCAGTACTTC

d_call: TRBD1
j_call: TRBJ1-4
v_call: TRBV19
clone_size: once
cdr3_aa: CASSIRDREINEKLFF
cdr3_nt: TGTGCCAGTAGTATCCGGGACAGGGAGATTAATGAAAAACTGTTTTTT

d_call: .
j_call: TRBJ1-1
v_call: TRBV28
clone_size: .
cdr3_aa: CASPPAGLNTEAFF
cdr3_nt: TGTGCCAGCCCCCCGGCGGGACTGAACACTGAAGCTTTCTTT

d_call: TRBD1
j_call: TRBJ2-7
v_call: TRBV7-2
clone_size: .
cdr3_aa: CASRGTGANEQYF
cdr3_nt: TGTGCCAGCAGGGGGACAGGGGCTAACGAGCAGTACTTC

d_call: TRBD2
j_call: TRBJ2-2
v_call: TRBV24-1
clone_size: .
cdr3_aa: CATQGAGGPLGELFF
cdr3_nt: TGTGCCACCCAGGGAGCGGGAGGGCCCCTCGGGGAGCTGTTTTTT

d_call: .
j_call: TRBJ1-2
v_call: TRBV12-5
clone_size: once
cdr3_aa: CASSPGGAIDYGYTF
cdr3_nt: TGTGCTAGTAGCCCTGGGGGGGCGATCGACTATGGCTACACCTTC

d_call: .
j_call: TRBJ1-5
v_call: TRBV19
clone_size: .
cdr3_aa: CASSIGSPSNQPQHF
cdr3_nt: TGTGCCAGTAGTATAGGGAGCCCTAGCAATCAGCCCCAGCATTTT

d_call: .
j_call: TRBJ2-2
v_call: TRBV3-1/TRBV3-2
clone_size: .
cdr3_aa: CASSQIGGAGLFF
cdr3_nt: TGTGCCAGCAGCCAAATAGGTGGCGCAGGGCTGTTTTTT

d_call: TRBD2
j_call: TRBJ2-3
v_call: TRBV11-2
clone_size: once
cdr3_aa: CASRLRGARTSGNTDTQYF
cdr3_nt: TGTGCCAGCAGGCTCAGGGGGGCGAGGACTAGCGGAAACACAGATACGCAGTATTTT

d_call: .
j_call: TRBJ1-2
v_call: TRBV28
clone_size: .
cdr3_aa: CASSQRVGGYTF
cdr3_nt: TGTGCCAGCAGTCAGAGGGTCGGCGGCTACACCTTC

d_call: .
j_call: TRBJ1-2
v_call: TRBV4-3
clone_size: .
cdr3_aa: CASSQQSRGRVLRNYGYTF
cdr3_nt: TGCGCCAGCAGCCAACAGTCTAGGGGAAGGGTGCTGCGAAACTATGGCTACACCTTC

d_call: .
j_call: TRBJ2-1
v_call: TRBV19
clone_size: .
cdr3_aa: CASSTSRGISYNEQFF
cdr3_nt: TGTGCCAGTTCTACTAGTAGGGGGATCTCCTACAATGAGCAGTTCTTC

d_call: TRBD1
j_call: TRBJ1-5
v_call: TRBV6-5
clone_size: .
cdr3_aa: CASSYRQGSQPQHF
cdr3_nt: TGTGCCAGCAGTTACCGACAGGGAAGTCAGCCCCAGCATTTT

d_call: .
j_call: TRBJ2-2
v_call: TRBV6-2/TRBV6-3
clone_size: once
cdr3_aa: CASSYRDTGELFF
cdr3_nt: TGTGCCAGCAGTTATAGAGACACCGGGGAGCTGTTTTTT

d_call: TRBD1
j_call: TRBJ1-1
v_call: TRBV6-5
clone_size: .
cdr3_aa: CASRAPGQPNTEAFF
cdr3_nt: TGTGCCAGCAGGGCCCCGGGACAGCCGAACACTGAAGCTTTCTTT

d_call: .
j_call: TRBJ1-1
v_call: TRBV5-1
clone_size: once
cdr3_aa: CASSLGGGSTEAFF
cdr3_nt: TGCGCCAGCAGCTTGGGTGGGGGGAGCACTGAAGCTTTCTTT

d_call: TRBD1
j_call: TRBJ1-2
v_call: TRBV6-6
clone_size: .
cdr3_aa: CASSSPGQGAVGYTF
cdr3_nt: TGTGCCAGCAGTTCCCCGGGACAGGGGGCAGTTGGCTACACCTTC

d_call: .
j_call: TRBJ2-7
v_call: TRBV19
clone_size: .
cdr3_aa: CASNPSGWDEQYF
cdr3_nt: TGTGCCAGTAACCCCTCAGGGTGGGACGAGCAGTACTTC

d_call: TRBD2
j_call: TRBJ2-5
v_call: TRBV19
clone_size: .
cdr3_aa: CASSRERGLQETQYF
cdr3_nt: TGTGCCAGTAGTAGGGAGCGGGGACTACAAGAGACCCAGTACTTC

d_call: .
j_call: TRBJ1-4
v_call: TRBV5-5
clone_size: .
cdr3_aa: CASSVGPNGATNEKLFF
cdr3_nt: TGTGCCAGCAGCGTGGGGCCTAACGGAGCAACTAATGAAAAACTGTTTTTT

d_call: .
j_call: TRBJ1-5
v_call: TRBV15
clone_size: .
cdr3_aa: CATSRGTSRVKSNQPQHF
cdr3_nt: TGTGCCACCAGCAGAGGAACCAGCAGGGTGAAAAGCAATCAGCCCCAGCATTTT

d_call: .
j_call: TRBJ2-1
v_call: TRBV18
clone_size: .
cdr3_aa: CASSPQTRHPYNEQFF
cdr3_nt: TGTGCCAGCTCACCACAGACCCGACATCCATACAATGAGCAGTTCTTC

d_call: .
j_call: TRBJ2-6
v_call: TRBV15
clone_size: .
cdr3_aa: CATSRDRGALSPGANVLTF
cdr3_nt: TGTGCCACCAGCAGAGATCGGGGGGCGCTTTCCCCTGGGGCCAACGTCCTGACTTTC

d_call: TRBD1
j_call: TRBJ2-4
v_call: TRBV7-2
clone_size: .
cdr3_aa: CASSPRGLRNIQYF
cdr3_nt: TGTGCCAGCAGCCCCAGGGGGTTACGGAACATTCAGTACTTC

d_call: .
j_call: TRBJ2-2
v_call: TRBV19
clone_size: once
cdr3_aa: CASSIRERNTGELFF
cdr3_nt: TGTGCCAGTAGTATTCGGGAGCGGAACACCGGGGAGCTGTTTTTT

d_call: TRBD2
j_call: TRBJ2-3
v_call: TRBV27
clone_size: .
cdr3_aa: CASSLVLAVADTQYF
cdr3_nt: TGTGCCAGCAGTTTGGTACTAGCGGTTGCCGATACGCAGTATTTT

d_call: TRBD1
j_call: TRBJ1-1
v_call: TRBV5-6
clone_size: .
cdr3_aa: CASSSYEQGVIAEAFF
cdr3_nt: TGTGCCAGCAGCTCCTACGAACAGGGGGTCATCGCTGAAGCTTTCTTT

d_call: TRBD2
j_call: TRBJ2-2
v_call: TRBV27
clone_size: .
cdr3_aa: CASRPTSELGTGELFF
cdr3_nt: TGTGCCAGCAGACCGACTAGCGAACTGGGAACCGGGGAGCTGTTTTTT

d_call: TRBD1
j_call: TRBJ2-1
v_call: TRBV6-2/TRBV6-3
clone_size: .
cdr3_aa: CASSPGTDFYNEQFF
cdr3_nt: TGTGCCAGCAGTCCCGGGACAGACTTTTACAATGAGCAGTTCTTC

d_call: TRBD2
j_call: TRBJ2-7
v_call: TRBV19
clone_size: .
cdr3_aa: CASSATGRETSGSPYEQYF
cdr3_nt: TGTGCCAGTAGTGCCACGGGACGGGAGACTAGCGGGTCCCCCTACGAGCAGTACTTC

d_call: .
j_call: TRBJ2-7
v_call: TRBV20-1
clone_size: once
cdr3_aa: CSAVSYEQYF
cdr3_nt: TGCAGTGCTGTATCCTACGAGCAGTACTTC

d_call: TRBD1
j_call: TRBJ2-3
v_call: TRBV2
clone_size: .
cdr3_aa: CASSGQGRRDTQYF
cdr3_nt: TGTGCCAGCAGCGGACAGGGGCGTAGAGATACGCAGTATTTT

d_call: .
j_call: TRBJ1-2
v_call: TRBV5-8
clone_size: .
cdr3_aa: CASSLEPGDYGYTF
cdr3_nt: TGTGCCAGCAGCTTGGAACCAGGGGATTATGGCTACACCTTC

d_call: .
j_call: TRBJ2-7
v_call: TRBV11-2
clone_size: .
cdr3_aa: CASSLYGDNSPYEQYF
cdr3_nt: TGTGCCAGCAGCTTATATGGGGACAACTCCCCTTACGAGCAGTACTTC

d_call: TRBD1
j_call: TRBJ1-2
v_call: TRBV27
clone_size: .
cdr3_aa: CARGKGRRDRGNYGYTF
cdr3_nt: TGTGCCAGAGGAAAAGGACGACGGGACAGGGGCAACTATGGCTACACCTTC

d_call: .
j_call: TRBJ1-1
v_call: TRBV10-3
clone_size: .
cdr3_aa: CAISDEVSTEAFF
cdr3_nt: TGTGCCATCAGTGACGAGGTTAGCACTGAAGCTTTCTTT

d_call: TRBD1
j_call: TRBJ2-3
v_call: TRBV7-9
clone_size: .
cdr3_aa: CASSWTGISDTQYF
cdr3_nt: TGTGCCAGCAGCTGGACAGGGATCTCAGATACGCAGTATTTT

d_call: .
j_call: TRBJ1-1
v_call: TRBV29-1
clone_size: .
cdr3_aa: CSVETGEAFF
cdr3_nt: TGCAGCGTTGAAACGGGTGAAGCTTTCTTT

d_call: TRBD1
j_call: TRBJ1-3
v_call: TRBV28
clone_size: .
cdr3_aa: CASSSGQGAGNTIYF
cdr3_nt: TGTGCCAGCAGTTCCGGACAGGGCGCTGGAAACACCATATATTTT

d_call: TRBD2
j_call: TRBJ2-1
v_call: TRBV28
clone_size: .
cdr3_aa: CASSEVAGGSYNEQFF
cdr3_nt: TGTGCCAGCAGTGAAGTAGCGGGAGGTTCCTACAATGAGCAGTTCTTC

d_call: .
j_call: TRBJ2-6
v_call: TRBV7-9
clone_size: .
cdr3_aa: CASSPGQFSGANVLTF
cdr3_nt: TGTGCCAGCAGCCCAGGACAGTTTTCTGGGGCCAACGTCCTGACTTTC

d_call: TRBD2
j_call: TRBJ2-5
v_call: TRBV18
clone_size: .
cdr3_aa: CASSLSGSSGRTYQETQYF
cdr3_nt: TGTGCCAGCTCACTGTCCGGCTCTAGCGGGAGGACTTACCAAGAGACCCAGTACTTC

d_call: .
j_call: TRBJ1-2
v_call: TRBV6-5
clone_size: .
cdr3_aa: CATCIANYGYTF
cdr3_nt: TGTGCCACCTGCATAGCTAACTATGGCTACACCTTC

d_call: .
j_call: TRBJ1-2
v_call: TRBV29-1
clone_size: .
cdr3_aa: CSVRTGNYGYTF
cdr3_nt: TGCAGCGTCAGGACGGGGAACTATGGCTACACCTTC

d_call: TRBD1
j_call: TRBJ1-1
v_call: TRBV15
clone_size: once
cdr3_aa: CATSRETGATRTTEAFF
cdr3_nt: TGTGCCACCAGCAGAGAAACAGGGGCCACTAGGACCACTGAAGCTTTCTTT